This TCR beta chain was recovered during a study of T-cell reconstitution after alpha-beta-depleted transplantation in children. The germline V gene encodes CDR1 KGHSH and CDR2 LQKENI. This CDR3 is built from 15 residues. The V segment lost 4 bases and the J segment 3 bases; nucleotides outside the gene matches: 6. Preparation of the TCRbeta library involved a method that used unique molecular identifiers. Each CDR3 protein gets one entry after TCRdb re-called the PCR reads with MiXCR. The sample yields approximately 390,000 distinct CDR3 sequences, 9.5% to 13% seen once. The clonotype was recovered from a human donor who donated a stem cell graft to a child with acute myeloid leukemia. The specimen comprised PBMCs from the stem cell graft donor, sampled from the stem cell graft. The chain joins TRBV18 to TRBJ2-7, with 10 bases identical to TRBD1. The CDR3 loop reads CASSLATGGFYEQYF. The CDR3 DNA reads TGTGCCAGCTCACTCGCGACAGGGGGCTTCTACGAGCAGTACTTC.